This T cell receptor beta chain is drawn from a study of T cells in Graves' hyperthyroidism and ophthalmopathy. The length of the CDR3 is 13 residues. V shed 2 bases and J 5 bases; nucleotides not matched to a gene: 3. The germline V gene has CDR1 MNHEY and CDR2 SVGAGI. The TCR beta CDR3 regions underwent amplification using RNA transcripts as the source. Carried out on the TCR CDR3, a first-round RT-PCR used the HTBI primer set. TCRdb reprocessed the multiplex PCR reads via MiXCR and lists one record per CDR3 protein. Here the sample spans under 300,000 distinct CDR3 sequences, about 14% being singletons. This clonotype has at least ten counts.

The sequenced material came from blood. This chain joins TRBV6-5 and TRBJ2-7; 7 positions match TRBD2. The TCR originated in a woman under 40 with Graves' hyperthyroidism that later progressed to Graves' ophthalmopathy. The CDR3 protein is CASSYGEGHEQYF. CDR3 nucleotide sequence: TGTGCCAGCAGTTACGGGGAGGGCCACGAGCAGTACTTC.